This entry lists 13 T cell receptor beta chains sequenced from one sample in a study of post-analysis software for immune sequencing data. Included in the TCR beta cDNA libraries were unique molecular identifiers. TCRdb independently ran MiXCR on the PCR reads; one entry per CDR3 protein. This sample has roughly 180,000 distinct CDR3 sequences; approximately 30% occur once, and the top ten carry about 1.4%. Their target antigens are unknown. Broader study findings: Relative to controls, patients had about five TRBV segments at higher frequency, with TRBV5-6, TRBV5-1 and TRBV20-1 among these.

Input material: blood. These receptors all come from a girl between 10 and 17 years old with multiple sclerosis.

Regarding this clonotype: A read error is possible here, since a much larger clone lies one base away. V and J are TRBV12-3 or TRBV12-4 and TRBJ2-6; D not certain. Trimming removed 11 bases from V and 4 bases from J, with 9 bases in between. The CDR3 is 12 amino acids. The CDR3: CAARTGANVLTF. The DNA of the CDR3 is TGTGCCGCCCGTACCGGGGCCAACGTCCTGACTTTC.

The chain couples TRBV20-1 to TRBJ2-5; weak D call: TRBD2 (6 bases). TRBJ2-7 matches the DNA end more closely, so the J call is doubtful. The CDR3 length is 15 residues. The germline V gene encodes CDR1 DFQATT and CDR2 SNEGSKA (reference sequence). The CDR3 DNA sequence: TGCAGTGCTAGAGAATCCCGGGGGTATCGGTACGAGCAGTACTTC. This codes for CSARESRGYRYEQYF.

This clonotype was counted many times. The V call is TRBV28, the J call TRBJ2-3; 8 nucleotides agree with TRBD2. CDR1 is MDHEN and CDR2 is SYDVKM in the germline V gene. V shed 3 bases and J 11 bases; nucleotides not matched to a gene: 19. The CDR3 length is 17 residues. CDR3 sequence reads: CASSFPRGLPTGTRQYF. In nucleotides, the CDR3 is TGTGCCAGCAGTTTCCCCCGGGGACTTCCCACCGGGACTAGGCAGTATTTT.

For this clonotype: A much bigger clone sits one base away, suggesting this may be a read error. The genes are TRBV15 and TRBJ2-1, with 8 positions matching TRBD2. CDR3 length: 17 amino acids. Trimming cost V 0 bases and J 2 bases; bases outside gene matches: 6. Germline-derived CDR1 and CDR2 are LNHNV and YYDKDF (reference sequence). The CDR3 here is CATSRDLLAGPYNEQFF. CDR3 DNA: TGTGCCACCAGCAGAGATCTGCTAGCGGGTCCCTACAATGAGCAGTTCTTC.

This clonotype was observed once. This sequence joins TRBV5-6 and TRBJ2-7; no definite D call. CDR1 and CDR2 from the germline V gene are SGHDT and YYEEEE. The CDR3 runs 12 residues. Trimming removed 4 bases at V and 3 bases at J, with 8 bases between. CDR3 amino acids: CASSQALYEQYF. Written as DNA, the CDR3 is TGTGCCAGCAGCCAAGCGCTCTACGAGCAGTACTTC.

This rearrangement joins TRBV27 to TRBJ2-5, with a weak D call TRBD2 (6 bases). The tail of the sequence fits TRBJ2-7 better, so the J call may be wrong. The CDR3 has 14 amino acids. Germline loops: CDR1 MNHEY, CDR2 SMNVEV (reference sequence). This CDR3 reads CASSFRGGEYEQYF. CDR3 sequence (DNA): TGTGCCAGCAGTTTTAGGGGCGGGGAGTACGAGCAGTACTTC.

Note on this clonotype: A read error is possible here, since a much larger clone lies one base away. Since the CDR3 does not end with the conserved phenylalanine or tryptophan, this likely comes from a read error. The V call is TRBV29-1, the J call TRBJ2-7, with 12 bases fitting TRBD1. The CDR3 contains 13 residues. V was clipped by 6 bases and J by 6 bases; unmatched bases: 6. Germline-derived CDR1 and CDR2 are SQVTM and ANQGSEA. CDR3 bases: TGCAGCGTGGACCGGGACAGGGGGCGCGAGCAGTACTCC. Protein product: CSVDRDRGREQYS.

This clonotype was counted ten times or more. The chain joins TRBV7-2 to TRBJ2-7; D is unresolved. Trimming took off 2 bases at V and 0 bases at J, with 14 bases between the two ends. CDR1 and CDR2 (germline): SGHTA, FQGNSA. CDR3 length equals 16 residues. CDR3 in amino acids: CASSLYPADFSYEQYF. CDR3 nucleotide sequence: TGTGCCAGCAGCTTATACCCAGCAGACTTCTCCTACGAGCAGTACTTC.

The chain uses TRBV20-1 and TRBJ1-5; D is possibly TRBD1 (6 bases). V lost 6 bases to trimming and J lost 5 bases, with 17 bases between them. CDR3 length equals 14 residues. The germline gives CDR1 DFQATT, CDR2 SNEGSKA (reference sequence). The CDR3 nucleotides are TGCAGTGCCCGGAGTACCCACAGGGATCAGCCCCAGCATTTT. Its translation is CSARSTHRDQPQHF.

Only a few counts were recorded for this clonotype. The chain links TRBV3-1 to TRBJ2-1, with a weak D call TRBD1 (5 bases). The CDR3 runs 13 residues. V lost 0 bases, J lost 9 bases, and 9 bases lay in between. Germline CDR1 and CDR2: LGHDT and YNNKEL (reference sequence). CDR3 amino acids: CASSQDLRGEQFF. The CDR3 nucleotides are TGTGCCAGCAGCCAAGATCTAAGGGGTGAGCAGTTCTTC.

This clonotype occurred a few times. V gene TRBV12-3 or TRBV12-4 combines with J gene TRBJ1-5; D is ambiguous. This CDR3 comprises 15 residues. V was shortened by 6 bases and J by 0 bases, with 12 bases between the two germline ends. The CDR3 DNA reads TGTGCCAGCAGCCGCTCCGGGGATAGCAATCAGCCCCAGCATTTT. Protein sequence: CASSRSGDSNQPQHF.

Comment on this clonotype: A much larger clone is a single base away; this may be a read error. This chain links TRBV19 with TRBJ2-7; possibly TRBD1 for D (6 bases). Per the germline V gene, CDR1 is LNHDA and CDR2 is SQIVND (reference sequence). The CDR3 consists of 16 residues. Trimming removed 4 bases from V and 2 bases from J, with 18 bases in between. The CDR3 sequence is CASSRHRDTIPYEQYF. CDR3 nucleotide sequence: TGTGCCAGTAGTAGACACCGGGACACCATCCCCTACGAGCAGTACTTC. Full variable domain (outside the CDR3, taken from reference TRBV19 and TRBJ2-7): DGGITQSPKYLFRKEGQNVTLSCEQNLNHDAMYWYRQDPGQGLRLIYYSQIVNDFQKGDIAEGYSVSREKKESFPLTVTSAQKNPTAFYLCASSRHRDTIPYEQYFGPGTRLTVT.

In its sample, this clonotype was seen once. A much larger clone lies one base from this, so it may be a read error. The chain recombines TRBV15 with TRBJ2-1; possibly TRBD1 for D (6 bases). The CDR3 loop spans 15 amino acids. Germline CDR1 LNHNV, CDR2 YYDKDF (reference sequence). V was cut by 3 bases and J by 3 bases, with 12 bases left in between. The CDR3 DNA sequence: TGTGCCACCAGCAGCCGGGACATCGGCTACAATGAGCAGTTCTTC. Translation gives CATSSRDIGYNEQFF. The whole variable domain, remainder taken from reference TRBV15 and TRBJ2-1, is DAMVIQNPRYQVTQFGKPVTLSCSQTLNHNVMYWYQQKSSQAPKLLFHYYDKDFNNEADTPDNFQSRRPNTSFCFLDIRSPGLGDTAMYLCATSSRDIGYNEQFFGPGTRLTVL.